This TCR beta chain was recorded in a study of T cell changes during pregnancy in multiple sclerosis. Some clones are missing from TCRdb's copy, which holds only in-frame ones; the method was immunoSEQ multiplex PCR. The sample lists about 79,000 clones, roughly 93% occurring once. Germline V gives CDR1 SGHDT, CDR2 YYEEEE. This CDR3 has 18 amino acids. Trimming stripped 0 bases from V and 0 bases from J, with 13 bases between. The receptor was isolated from a female donor in good health, enrolled as a control in a pregnancy study. Sample: peripheral blood, taken in the second trimester of pregnancy. The chain is built from TRBV5-6 and TRBJ2-6; D perhaps matches TRBD2 (6 bases). The CDR3 DNA follows: TGTGCCAGCAGCTTGGAGGGCGGGATAAGCTCTGGGGCCAACGTCCTGACTTTC. Its translation: CASSLEGGISSGANVLTF.